These 25 T cell receptor beta chains originate from one sample sequenced in a study of cytomegalovirus exposure and HLA in healthy donors. Researchers ran the PCR with 60 Vbeta and 13 Jbeta primers. Libraries were prepared by immunoSEQ multiplex PCR; TCRdb keeps only in-frame clonotypes and omits some of them. The table shows about 200,000 clones, with roughly 80% occurring only once. Sequenced input: PBMCs. The receptors originated from a young man in good health and CMV-seronegative.

The rearrangement joins TRBV6-6 to TRBJ1-1, with D hard to call. Trimming removed 8 bases from V and 2 bases from J, with 9 bases in between. Germline CDR1 is MNHNY and CDR2 is SVGAGI (reference sequence). The CDR3 spans 12 residues. The CDR3 sequence is CASGRENTEAFF. The CDR3 bases are TGTGCCAGCGGCCGGGAAAACACTGAAGCTTTCTTT.

The V and J genes are TRBV28 and TRBJ1-1, with TRBD1 matching over 10 bases. In germline, CDR1 is MDHEN, CDR2 SYDVKM. The CDR3 length is 16 residues. V was pared by 3 bases and J by 0 bases, with 4 bases of the junction left unmatched. The CDR3 DNA follows: TGTGCCAGCAGTTTGGGACAGGGGAGTGTGAACACTGAAGCTTTCTTT. The encoded protein is CASSLGQGSVNTEAFF.

As regards this clone: The junction departs from germline at one end; a sequencing error may be responsible. The chain links TRBV7-9 to TRBJ1-1, with D possibly TRBD1 on 6 matching bases. The CDR3 is 14 amino acids. The germline V gene encodes CDR1 SEHNR and CDR2 FQNEAQ (reference sequence). In DNA, the CDR3 is TGTTCCAGCAGACCAGGGGTGGGAGCAACTGAAGCTTTCTTT. Protein sequence: CSSRPGVGATEAFF.

This chain connects TRBV7-2 to TRBJ2-5, with D perhaps matching TRBD1 (5 bases). V was trimmed by 5 bases and J by 6 bases, leaving 19 bases between them. In germline, CDR1 is SGHTA, CDR2 FQGNSA. This CDR3 is built from 15 residues. The CDR3 reads CASSPPNIRGKTQYF. In DNA, the CDR3 is TGTGCCAGCAGCCCCCCCAATATTAGGGGAAAGACCCAGTACTTC.

This clone showed up just a few times. The chain carries TRBV6-5 and TRBJ1-4; D not certain. The CDR3 is 13 amino acids. Germline values: CDR1 MNHEY, CDR2 SVGAGI. The V gene lost 2 bases and the J gene lost 5 bases, with 6 bases spanning the gap. DNA for the CDR3: TGTGCCAGCAGTTACACGGTGAATGAAAAACTGTTTTTT. Its protein is CASSYTVNEKLFF.

V usage is TRBV28 and J usage is TRBJ1-3; 7 nucleotides agree with TRBD1. Germline CDR1 and CDR2: MDHEN and SYDVKM. V dropped 5 bases and J dropped 10; count of bases not matched to a gene: 8. This CDR3 spans 13 amino acids. DNA for the CDR3: TGTGCCAGCAGTAGGGACAGCAAGTCTACCATATATTTT. Protein: CASSRDSKSTIYF.

This rearrangement joins TRBV4-2 to TRBJ1-1, with 7 positions matching TRBD1. The CDR3 runs to 13 residues. The germline CDR1 and CDR2 sequences are LGHNA and YNFKEQ. V was pared by 0 bases and J by 5 bases, with 0 bases of the junction left unmatched. The CDR3 region has the DNA TGTGCCAGCAGCCAAGAGACAGGGACTGAAGCTTTCTTT. It specifies CASSQETGTEAFF.

The rearrangement links TRBV4-2 to TRBJ2-3; 16 nucleotides match TRBD2. After removal of 4 bases from V and 6 bases from J, the junction contained 7 bases not matched to a gene. The V gene's germline CDR1 is LGHNA and CDR2 YNFKEQ. CDR3 size: 17 residues. This CDR3 reads CASSPTWGLAGGDTQYF. The CDR3 DNA sequence: TGTGCCAGCAGCCCTACCTGGGGACTAGCGGGGGGGGATACGCAGTATTTT.

The chain carries TRBV7-2 and TRBJ2-3; D not certain. CDR1 and CDR2 (germline): SGHTA, FQGNSA. Trimming left V 1 base short and J 0 bases short, with 17 bases between. This CDR3 has 18 residues. CDR3 DNA sequence: TGTGCCAGCAGCTTAGATTTACAGCTAAGTTCTAGCACAGATACGCAGTATTTT. Its protein is CASSLDLQLSSSTDTQYF. The complete variable domain, with remaining parts taken from reference TRBV7-2 and TRBJ2-3, reads GAGVSQSPSNKVTEKGKDVELRCDPISGHTALYWYRQSLGQGLEFLIYFQGNSAPDKSGLPSDRFSAERTGGSVSTLTIQRTQQEDSAVYLCASSLDLQLSSSTDTQYFGPGTRLTVL.

The chain joins TRBV6-1 to TRBJ1-6, with D possibly matching TRBD1 (5 bases). Looked up from germline, CDR1 is MNHNS and CDR2 is SASEGT. V was clipped by 4 bases and J by 3 bases, with 7 bases between them. The CDR3 spans 14 residues. The CDR3 spells CASSGGLYNSPLHF. CDR3 nucleotide sequence: TGTGCCAGCAGTGGGGGCCTCTATAATTCACCCCTCCACTTT.

The rearrangement uses TRBV7-9 and TRBJ2-1, with 8 bases aligning to TRBD2. This CDR3 is 16 amino acids long. V lost 1 base to trimming and J lost 9 bases; unmatched junction nucleotides: 11. CDR1 SEHNR and CDR2 FQNEAQ come from the germline V gene (reference sequence). CDR3 in DNA: TGTGCCAGCAGCTTAGGGGTCCGGGGGGGCCAAGGTGAGCAGTTCTTC. Translation gives CASSLGVRGGQGEQFF.

The rearrangement joins TRBV15 to TRBJ1-2; D may be TRBD1 (5 bases). Per the germline V gene, CDR1 is LNHNV and CDR2 is YYDKDF (reference sequence). The V and J ends lost 6 bases and 7 bases respectively, with 18 bases between them. The CDR3 sequence is 14 residues long. CDR3 residues: CATRSAGKLSGYTF. In nucleotides, the CDR3 is TGTGCCACCAGGTCGGCAGGGAAGTTGTCTGGCTACACCTTC. Together with reference TRBV15 and TRBJ1-2, the CDR3 gives the full variable domain: DAMVIQNPRYQVTQFGKPVTLSCSQTLNHNVMYWYQQKSSQAPKLLFHYYDKDFNNEADTPDNFQSRRPNTSFCFLDIRSPGLGDTAMYLCATRSAGKLSGYTFGSGTRLTVV.

In this sample, this clone turned up a few times. The chain carries TRBV18 and TRBJ1-6, with 10 bases aligning to TRBD1. This CDR3 has 15 amino acids. Germline CDR1 reads KGHSH; CDR2 reads LQKENI. Unmatched junction bases numbered 5, after V lost 5 bases and J lost 7 bases. CDR3 in amino acids: CASSSGDRGNSPLHF. As DNA, the CDR3 is TGTGCCAGCTCATCGGGGGACAGGGGCAATTCACCCCTCCACTTT.

V and J are TRBV4-2 and TRBJ2-7, with TRBD1 matching over 8 bases. The CDR3 sequence is 15 residues long. J was trimmed by 2 bases and V by 5 bases; bases with no gene match: 8. CDR1 and CDR2 (germline): LGHNA, YNFKEQ. Written as DNA, the CDR3 is TGTGCCAGCAGCGTACCCGGGACAGGTACCTACGAGCAGTACTTC. It encodes CASSVPGTGTYEQYF.

The V call is TRBV5-6, the J call TRBJ1-2; D unresolved. The CDR3 runs 15 residues. CDR1 and CDR2 (germline): SGHDT, YYEEEE. The V end was cut by 3 bases, the J end by 4 bases, with 16 bases between. The CDR3 loop is CASSYGSTPGYGYTF. CDR3 coding DNA: TGTGCCAGCAGCTACGGATCAACTCCGGGCTATGGCTACACCTTC.

This clone has only one observation. At one boundary the junction diverges from the germline segment, which might be a read error. This chain connects TRBV5-6 to TRBJ2-7, with a tentative D call TRBD1 (6 bases). The germline CDR1 and CDR2 sequences are SGHDT and YYEEEE. The length of the CDR3 is 15 residues. The CDR3 loop is CASGLGERGFYEQYF. DNA for the CDR3: TGTGCCAGCGGCTTGGGAGAAAGGGGGTTCTACGAGCAGTACTTC.

This clone was observed once. The chain is built from TRBV6-1 and TRBJ1-1, with D perhaps matching TRBD1 (5 bases). V shed 6 bases and J shed 4 bases, with 12 bases lying between them. The germline V gene encodes CDR1 MNHNS and CDR2 SASEGT. The CDR3 has 13 residues. CDR3 residues: CASRGPVGTEAFF. The CDR3 nucleotides are TGTGCCAGCAGGGGGCCCGTGGGCACTGAAGCTTTCTTT.

This clone has just one count. This chain uses TRBV6-1 with TRBJ2-5; 9 bases agree with TRBD1. CDR1 and CDR2 (germline): MNHNS, SASEGT. V trimming: 8 bases; J trimming: 2 bases; junction bases outside the gene matches: 3. This CDR3 region has 13 residues. CDR3 nucleotides: TGTGCCAGCGGGGACAGGGAACAAGAGACCCAGTACTTC. Encoded protein: CASGDREQETQYF.

This CDR3 reads CASSEQRNTIYF. Written as DNA, the CDR3 is TGTGCCAGCAGTGAACAGAGAAACACCATATATTTT. The V call is TRBV2, the J call TRBJ1-3; D is unclear. The CDR3 is 12 amino acids. In germline, CDR1 is SNHLY, CDR2 FYNNEI. The V end lost 2 bases, the J end lost 5 bases, and 4 bases lay between the germline ends.

The chain combines TRBV28 with TRBJ2-1; no clear D. The CDR3 sequence is 14 residues long. Looked up from germline, CDR1 is MDHEN and CDR2 is SYDVKM. Deletions cut 3 bases from V and 5 bases from J, with 11 bases between. The CDR3 sequence: CASSFTGFDNEQFF. DNA for the CDR3: TGTGCCAGCAGTTTTACCGGTTTCGACAATGAGCAGTTCTTC.

V usage is TRBV7-2 and J usage is TRBJ1-2; 7 bases agree with TRBD1. V shed 1 base, J shed 13 bases, and the junction held 18 bases outside the gene matches. CDR3 length: 16 amino acids. Germline values: CDR1 SGHTA, CDR2 FQGNSA. The CDR3 nucleotides are TGTGCCAGCAGCTTAGGGACAGGAGGCAGGGGACTTGGATCCACCTTC. Its translation is CASSLGTGGRGLGSTF.

A note on this clone: Other DNA sequences in the same sample also yield this CDR3. The chain is built from TRBV11-2 and TRBJ2-7; TRBD2 matches 10 bases. Germline values: CDR1 SGHAT, CDR2 FQNNGV. The trim removed 1 base at V and 2 bases at J, leaving 8 bases unmatched. The CDR3 contains 17 residues. CDR3: CASSLVVGSGGTYEQYF. In DNA, the CDR3 is TGTGCCAGCAGCTTAGTGGTCGGTAGCGGGGGGACCTACGAGCAGTACTTC.

The chain combines TRBV10-1 with TRBJ1-5; D not resolved. Between the trimmed V and J ends, which lost 6 bases and 4 bases, there was a span of 10 bases. This CDR3 comprises 13 residues. The germline V gene encodes CDR1 WNHNN and CDR2 SYGVQD (reference sequence). The CDR3 DNA reads TGCGCCAGCAGGCCCATTGAGAATCAGCCCCAGCATTTT. Encoded protein: CASRPIENQPQHF.

The chain uses TRBV4-1 and TRBJ2-2, with D possibly matching TRBD1 (6 bases). The V gene's germline CDR1 is MGHRA and CDR2 YSYEKL. V gave up 5 bases and J gave up 4 bases, with 17 bases separating them. This CDR3 is 16 amino acids long. Written as DNA, the CDR3 is TGCGCCAGCAGCGTGGGCGGACAGCCCTTCACCGGGGAGCTGTTTTTT. Residues: CASSVGGQPFTGELFF.

This chain joins TRBV5-6 and TRBJ1-2; D is ambiguous. CDR3 length: 16 amino acids. Trimming removed 3 bases at V and 2 bases at J, with 17 bases between. Germline-derived CDR1 and CDR2 are SGHDT and YYEEEE. CDR3 residues: CASSSPWAGKNYGYTF. CDR3 coding DNA: TGTGCCAGCAGCTCACCCTGGGCAGGAAAAAACTATGGCTACACCTTC.